Included here is one T cell receptor beta chain sequence, with context. As yet, its antigen is unknown. V was clipped by 6 bases and J by 1 base, with 14 bases between them. The germline gives CDR1 SNHLY, CDR2 FYNNEI. This CDR3 has 15 amino acids. The sample comes from a study of OX40 agonist ivuxolimab in advanced cancers. Study-wide context: Patients were dosed with the agonistic anti-OX40 (CD134) antibody ivuxolimab. Three patients responded partially, comprising one with hepatocellular carcinoma and two with cutaneous melanoma.

Notes on the study in general: Nonresponders, in some cases, also had low normalized T-cell clonal expansion.

Generated by immunoSEQ multiplex PCR, the TCRdb table keeps only in-frame clones and is missing some. The top ten hold approximately 1.3% of the sample, which has about 61,000 clones, about 86% seen once. The clonotype comes from an adult with an advanced solid tumor such as melanoma, head and neck, liver or kidney cancer. V is TRBV2 and J is TRBJ2-3; the D is unclear. The specimen was CD4+ or CD8+ T cells sorted from blood, collected in a trial of the OX40 agonist ivuxolimab. The CDR3 loop reads CASSPRSGGTDTQYF. The CDR3 DNA reads as TGTGCCAGCAGCCCCCGGTCCGGCGGCACAGATACGCAGTATTTT.